These 19 T cell receptor beta chains came from one sample sequenced in a study of blood T cell repertoires in COVID-19. Data came from immunoSEQ multiplex PCR; TCRdb stores just in-frame clones and leaves some out. The table shows fewer than 500,000 clones, with over 85% occurring only once. What was sequenced was peripheral blood. Receptors originate from a man aged 18 to 30 with COVID-19, enrolled during active disease.

The genes are TRBV7-8 and TRBJ2-3; a weak D match, TRBD2 (6 bases). This CDR3 is built from 13 residues. Between the trimmed V and J ends, which lost 8 bases and 1 base, there was a span of 10 bases. CDR1 SGHVS and CDR2 FQNEAQ come from the germline V gene. The CDR3 loop reads CASRGGGTDTQYF. The DNA of the CDR3 is TGTGCCAGCCGGGGAGGTGGCACAGATACGCAGTATTTT.

The V gene is TRBV19, the J gene TRBJ1-5; no definite D call. Trimming pared 2 bases from V and 0 bases from J, leaving 11 bases between. The CDR3 is 16 residues long. The V gene's germline CDR1 is LNHDA and CDR2 SQIVND (reference sequence). Here the CDR3 reads CASSIRSRDSNQPQHF. The CDR3 DNA is TGTGCCAGTAGTATAAGGTCCCGGGATAGCAATCAGCCCCAGCATTTT.

CDR3 coding DNA: TGTGCCAGCAGCTACCCTCTAGCGGGAGCGTACAATGAGCAGTTCTTC. It yields the protein CASSYPLAGAYNEQFF. The V and J genes are TRBV5-4 and TRBJ2-1; 10 positions agree with TRBD2. The CDR3 is 16 amino acids. The V gene's germline CDR1 is SGHNT and CDR2 YYREEE (reference sequence). V trimming: 3 bases; J trimming: 4 bases; junction bases outside the gene matches: 7.

The chain couples TRBV10-1 to TRBJ2-5; D is perhaps TRBD1 (7 bases). The CDR3 has 14 residues. Trimming stripped 2 bases from V and 3 bases from J, with 10 bases between. Germline V gene data show CDR1 as WNHNN and CDR2 as SYGVQD (reference sequence). The CDR3 DNA reads as TGCGCCAGCAGTGAGACCAGGGGGGAAGAGACCCAGTACTTC. It encodes CASSETRGEETQYF.

This rearrangement joins TRBV5-6 to TRBJ2-2; possible D gene TRBD2, 5 bases. CDR3 size: 15 residues. The V end was cut by 0 bases, the J end by 5 bases, with 11 bases between. Germline V gene lookup returns CDR1 SGHDT and CDR2 YYEEEE. Here the CDR3 reads CASSLGVSDTGELFF. CDR3 bases: TGTGCCAGCAGCTTGGGGGTTAGCGATACCGGGGAGCTGTTTTTT.

The chain links TRBV11-2 to TRBJ2-1; possibly TRBD2 for D (5 bases). Trimming shortened V by 2 bases and J by 9 bases, and 11 bases separated the two germline ends. Germline V gene lookup returns CDR1 SGHAT and CDR2 FQNNGV. This CDR3 has 13 residues. CDR3 residues: CASSLTTGGEQFF. The CDR3 region has the DNA TGTGCCAGCAGCTTAACTACCGGAGGTGAGCAGTTCTTC.

The V and J genes are TRBV2 and TRBJ1-5, with D unresolved. The CDR3 sequence is 16 residues long. Germline CDR1 and CDR2: SNHLY and FYNNEI. V was shortened by 3 bases and J by 4 bases, with 16 bases between the two germline ends. CDR3 sequence reads: CASSDLAQSSNQPQHF. The CDR3, as DNA: TGTGCCAGCAGTGATCTAGCCCAGAGCTCAAATCAGCCCCAGCATTTT. Looking up the rest from reference TRBV2 and TRBJ1-5 gives the full variable domain: EPEVTQTPSHQVTQMGQEVILRCVPISNHLYFYWYRQILGQKVEFLVSFYNNEISEKSEIFDDQFSVERPDGSNFTLKIRSTKLEDSAMYFCASSDLAQSSNQPQHFGDGTRLSIL.

This clone was counted a few times. Other DNA sequences of this sample code for an identical CDR3. The chain employs TRBV18 and TRBJ2-1; 9 bases line up with TRBD1. The length of the CDR3 is 15 residues. The V segment lost 2 bases and the J segment 1 base; nucleotides outside the gene matches: 0. The germline V gene encodes CDR1 KGHSH and CDR2 LQKENI. The CDR3 DNA follows: TGTGCCAGCTCACCAGGGACAGGGTCCTACAATGAGCAGTTCTTC. It codes for CASSPGTGSYNEQFF. Filled out from reference TRBV18 and TRBJ2-1, the complete variable domain reads NAGVMQNPRHLVRRRGQEARLRCSPMKGHSHVYWYRQLPEEGLKFMVYLQKENIIDESGMPKERFSAEFPKEGPSILRIQQVVRGDSAAYFCASSPGTGSYNEQFFGPGTRLTVL.

The CDR3 DNA is TGTGCCAGCAGCCGTCCCGGGACAGGGGACACCGGGGAGCTGTTTTTT. Residues: CASSRPGTGDTGELFF. The rearrangement uses TRBV7-9 and TRBJ2-2; TRBD1 matches 10 bases. Germline values: CDR1 SEHNR, CDR2 FQNEAQ (reference sequence). V shed 5 bases and J 3 bases; nucleotides not matched to a gene: 6. The CDR3 runs to 16 residues. Complete variable domain (other parts from reference TRBV7-9 and TRBJ2-2): DTGVSQNPRHKITKRGQNVTFRCDPISEHNRLYWYRQTLGQGPEFLTYFQNEAQLEKSRLLSDRFSAERPKGSFSTLEIQRTEQGDSAMYLCASSRPGTGDTGELFFGEGSRLTVL.

This rearrangement joins TRBV7-6 to TRBJ2-7, with 7 bases identical to TRBD2. Trimming at V came to 6 bases and at J to 4 bases, leaving 9 bases not matched to a gene. Germline assignment: CDR1 SGHVS and CDR2 FNYEAQ. This CDR3 contains 14 residues. CDR3 residues: CASRLQTSSYEQYF. In DNA form, the CDR3 reads TGTGCCAGCAGACTACAGACTAGCTCGTACGAGCAGTACTTC.

The CDR3 DNA reads as TGTGCCATCAAAAGCGGGGGAGCCAAAAACATTCAGTACTTC. It encodes CAIKSGGAKNIQYF. This sequence joins TRBV10-3 and TRBJ2-4; 8 bases are shared with TRBD2. Germline loops: CDR1 ENHRY, CDR2 SYGVKD. J gave up 0 bases and V 7 bases, and 2 bases lay outside the gene matches. This CDR3 has 14 residues.

The CDR3 sequence: CASSFSGTVNTEAFF. CDR3 coding DNA: TGTGCCAGCAGTTTCTCCGGGACAGTGAACACTGAAGCTTTCTTT. The chain uses TRBV27 and TRBJ1-1; 7 bases are shared with TRBD1. This CDR3 spans 15 amino acids. V was clipped by 3 bases and J by 0 bases; unmatched bases: 4. Germline CDR1 MNHEY, CDR2 SMNVEV (reference sequence).

This chain uses TRBV7-9 with TRBJ2-3, with D perhaps TRBD2 (5 bases). V shed 5 bases and J shed 6 bases, with 12 bases lying between them. Germline CDR1 and CDR2: SEHNR and FQNEAQ (reference sequence). The length of the CDR3 is 13 residues. DNA for the CDR3: TGTGCCAGCAGCGCCCTAGAGGGCGATACGCAGTATTTT. Its translation is CASSALEGDTQYF.

V gene TRBV27 combines with J gene TRBJ1-1; 10 bases match TRBD1. Germline CDR1 reads MNHEY; CDR2 reads SMNVEV (reference sequence). The CDR3 length is 16 residues. The V gene end was trimmed by 6 bases and the J gene end by 5 bases; junction bases not matched to a gene: 12. The CDR3 loop is CASRPGTGDSRTEAFF. The CDR3 nucleotides read TGTGCCAGCAGACCCGGGACAGGGGATTCGAGGACTGAAGCTTTCTTT.

The chain uses TRBV11-2 and TRBJ2-6; TRBD1 matches 8 bases. This CDR3 spans 18 amino acids. V lost 2 bases and J lost 0; bases outside the gene matches: 6. CDR1 SGHAT and CDR2 FQNNGV come from the germline V gene. This chain's CDR3 is CASSLMGQVPSGANVLTF. The CDR3 DNA follows: TGTGCCAGCAGCTTAATGGGACAGGTCCCCTCTGGGGCCAACGTCCTGACTTTC.

The chain joins TRBV7-2 to TRBJ2-2; 8 bases agree with TRBD2. V lost 4 bases, J lost 2 bases, and 6 bases stayed unmatched. The germline V gene has CDR1 SGHTA and CDR2 FQGNSA. There are 16 residues in the CDR3. The CDR3 DNA is TGTGCCAGCAGCTATCTTAGCGGGGCAAACACCGGGGAGCTGTTTTTT. Translating it yields CASSYLSGANTGELFF. Drawing the rest from reference TRBV7-2 and TRBJ2-2, the complete variable domain is GAGVSQSPSNKVTEKGKDVELRCDPISGHTALYWYRQSLGQGLEFLIYFQGNSAPDKSGLPSDRFSAERTGGSVSTLTIQRTQQEDSAVYLCASSYLSGANTGELFFGEGSRLTVL.

The DNA for the CDR3 is TGTGCCAGTAGTTCTCAGGAGGGGGGGCGCGAATATGGCTACACCTTC. It is translated as CASSSQEGGREYGYTF. This chain links TRBV19 with TRBJ1-2; TRBD1 might be the D (6 bases). Trimming pared 5 bases from V and 5 bases from J, leaving 21 bases between. CDR3 length: 16 residues. CDR1 and CDR2 (germline): LNHDA, SQIVND (reference sequence).

V gene TRBV7-9 combines with J gene TRBJ2-3; TRBD2 matches at 10 bases. The CDR3 covers 18 residues. CDR1 is SEHNR and CDR2 is FQNEAQ in the germline V gene (reference sequence). V was clipped by 7 bases and J by 5 bases; unmatched bases: 18. CDR3 in DNA: TGTGCCAGCACCCCGGAAGGAACAGCGGGGGGGCAAGGAGATACGCAGTATTTT. Translation: CASTPEGTAGGQGDTQYF.

This chain connects TRBV3-1 (or the pseudogene TRBV3-2) to TRBJ1-5; the D gene is possibly TRBD1 (5 bases). CDR1 LGHDT and CDR2 YNNKEL come from the germline V gene (reference sequence). Between the trimmed V and J ends, which lost 2 bases and 11 bases, there was a span of 10 bases. The CDR3 contains 12 residues. CDR3 bases: TGTGCCAGCAGCCAACCTGGGGGGGCCCAGCATTTT. This sequence encodes CASSQPGGAQHF.